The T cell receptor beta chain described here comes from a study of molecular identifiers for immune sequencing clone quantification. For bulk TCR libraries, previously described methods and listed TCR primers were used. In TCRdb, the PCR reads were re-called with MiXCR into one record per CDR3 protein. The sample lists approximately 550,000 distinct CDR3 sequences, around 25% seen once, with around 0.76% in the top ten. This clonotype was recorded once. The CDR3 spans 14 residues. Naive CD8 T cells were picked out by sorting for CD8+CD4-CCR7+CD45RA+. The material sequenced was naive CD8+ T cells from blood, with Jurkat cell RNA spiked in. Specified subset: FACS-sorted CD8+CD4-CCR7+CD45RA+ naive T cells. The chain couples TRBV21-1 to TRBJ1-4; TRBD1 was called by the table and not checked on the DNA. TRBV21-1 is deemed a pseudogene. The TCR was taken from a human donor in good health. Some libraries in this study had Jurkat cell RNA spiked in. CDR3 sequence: CASSKSKQDEKLFF. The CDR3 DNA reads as TGTGCCAGCAGCAAAAGTAAACAGGATGAAAAACTGTTTTTT.